The 20 T cell receptor beta chains below all came from one sample that was sequenced in a study of T-cell memory formation after mild COVID-19 (dated by TCRdb to the early 2020s). The method was 5' RACE. Sequenced using an Illumina NovaSeq 6000. TCRdb reanalyzed the raw reads on its own, using fastp at Q25 for trimming and MiXCR for clone calling, and kept in-frame beta chains. Identical CDR3 protein sequences are pooled into one entry, listed with their most common genes and DNA. Counted in this sample were 200,000 to 300,000 distinct CDR3 sequences; roughly 10% of them appeared once. The top ten constitute around 23% of the sample. Sequencing input: PBMCs or a T cell subset sorted from them (not recorded which). The origin of the receptors is a man aged 18 to 29 who had mild COVID-19 (a few samples of this study predate the infection). The sample titles of this study are shuffled in the database, so cell type and time point are left out; the donor was told from shared clones.

This clonotype was seen only a few times. The chain has TRBV20-1 and TRBJ1-1; perhaps TRBD1 as D (5 bases). The CDR3 is 9 amino acids. Germline assignment: CDR1 DFQATT and CDR2 SNEGSKA (reference sequence). The CDR3, as DNA: TGCAGGCCCTGGGGGGGAGCTTTCTTT. Its protein product is CRPWGGAFF.

This clonotype was observed a few times. The chain couples TRBV10-1 to TRBJ2-2; 8 nucleotides line up with TRBD1. The V and J ends lost 0 bases and 4 bases, in that order; junction bases with no gene match: 4. This CDR3 is 16 amino acids long. Looked up from germline, CDR1 is WNHNN and CDR2 is SYGVQD (reference sequence). Written as DNA, the CDR3 is TGCGCCAGCAGTGAGTCGACAGGGGCGGGCACCGGGGAGCTGTTTTTT. This gives the protein CASSESTGAGTGELFF.

This clonotype appeared a few times. The chain links TRBV20-1 to TRBJ2-5; a weak D match, TRBD2 (5 bases). Trimming shortened V by 6 bases and J by 5 bases, and 19 bases separated the two germline ends. Germline CDR1 is DFQATT and CDR2 is SNEGSKA (reference sequence). The CDR3 extends over 14 amino acids. As DNA, the CDR3 is TGCAGTGCCCCTACTAGGGCTGGGCCGGAGACCCAGTACTTC. Its protein product is CSAPTRAGPETQYF.

The table lists this clonotype with a few counts. This chain links TRBV6-1 with TRBJ1-4; D unresolved. The CDR3 has 13 amino acids. CDR1 MNHNS and CDR2 SASEGT come from the germline V gene. V shed 4 bases and J shed 11 bases, with 14 bases lying between them. CDR3 DNA: TGTGCCAGCAGTGCCCCAGCCCTTGCCAAACTGTTTTTT. This codes for CASSAPALAKLFF.

This clonotype was recorded many times. The chain recombines TRBV5-1 with TRBJ2-5; D is uncertain. This CDR3 is 13 amino acids long. Deletions cut 1 base from V and 3 bases from J, with 7 bases between. Germline V gives CDR1 SGHRS, CDR2 YFSETQ. CDR3 residues: CASSLRDEETQYF. CDR3 DNA: TGCGCCAGCAGCTTGAGAGACGAAGAGACCCAGTACTTC.

V gene TRBV5-1 combines with J gene TRBJ2-1, with 9 bases fitting TRBD2. The CDR3 has 14 residues. Looked up from germline, CDR1 is SGHRS and CDR2 is YFSETQ. V gave up 4 bases and J gave up 8 bases; unmatched junction bases: 7. As DNA, the CDR3 is TGCGCCAGCAGCCCCGTAGCGGGGGAAGATGAGCAGTTCTTC. Translation: CASSPVAGEDEQFF.

The V call is TRBV20-1, the J call TRBJ2-2, with 8 bases aligning to TRBD1. Germline V lookup: CDR1 DFQATT, CDR2 SNEGSKA (reference sequence). The CDR3 has 15 amino acids. Germline trimming cut 6 bases from V and 0 bases from J; bases unmatched to any gene: 6. For the CDR3, the DNA is TGCAGTGCCCACCGACAGGGGTCGAACACCGGGGAGCTGTTTTTT. It translates to CSAHRQGSNTGELFF.

The gene calls are TRBV5-1 and TRBJ1-4; D is perhaps TRBD1 (5 bases). V lost 2 bases, J lost 0 bases, and 14 bases lay in between. From germline, CDR1 is SGHRS and CDR2 YFSETQ. The CDR3 runs 17 residues. The CDR3 region is CASSFGTGLATNEKLFF. The CDR3 DNA sequence: TGCGCCAGCAGCTTTGGAACAGGTCTTGCAACTAATGAAAAACTGTTTTTT.

This clonotype was observed at least ten times. V usage is TRBV7-8 and J usage is TRBJ2-3, with 10 bases lining up with TRBD1. V lost 4 bases, J lost 4 bases, and 11 bases stayed unmatched. The CDR3 totals 17 residues. Germline CDR1 is SGHVS and CDR2 is FQNEAQ. CDR3 coding DNA: TGTGCCAGCAGCTCAGTTATGACAGGGGGCAACGCAGATACGCAGTATTTT. Protein: CASSSVMTGGNADTQYF. Full variable domain (outside the CDR3, taken from reference TRBV7-8 and TRBJ2-3): GAGVSQSPRYKVAKRGQDVALRCDPISGHVSLFWYQQALGQGPEFLTYFQNEAQLDKSGLPSDRFFAERPEGSVSTLKIQRTQQEDSAVYLCASSSVMTGGNADTQYFGPGTRLTVL.

This clonotype was found a few times. The chain combines TRBV6-2 or TRBV6-3 with TRBJ2-7; 7 bases are shared with TRBD1. V was clipped by 0 bases and J by 4 bases; unmatched bases: 9. The germline V gene encodes CDR1 MNHEY and CDR2 SVGEGT. The CDR3 runs to 16 residues. The CDR3 DNA is TGTGCCAGCAGTTACTCGATAGGGCCGGGACAGTACGAGCAGTACGTC. This gives the protein CASSYSIGPGQYEQYV.

In its sample, this clonotype was seen a few times. The V gene is TRBV5-1, the J gene TRBJ2-5; D uncertain. Trimming removed 4 bases at V and 5 bases at J, with 12 bases between. The CDR3 has 13 residues. Per the germline V gene, CDR1 is SGHRS and CDR2 is YFSETQ. The CDR3 nucleotides read TGCGCCAGCAGCGTGACATCCCAGGAGACCCAGTACTTC. Translated: CASSVTSQETQYF.

This clonotype was observed at least ten times. The CDR3, as DNA: TGTGCCAGCACGCGCCCGGTGAACACTGAAGCTTTCTTT. This gives the protein CASTRPVNTEAFF. The chain uses TRBV6-2 or TRBV6-3 and TRBJ1-1, with unresolved D. The CDR3 spans 13 residues. The germline V gene encodes CDR1 MNHEY and CDR2 SVGEGT. With 7 bases removed from V and 0 bases from J, the gap between germline ends came to 9 bases.

Ten or more counts support this clonotype. The chain recombines TRBV7-2 with TRBJ2-1; D is perhaps TRBD1 or TRBD2 (5 bases each). V was trimmed by 1 base and J by 10 bases, leaving 17 bases between them. CDR1 SGHTA and CDR2 FQGNSA come from the germline V gene. CDR3 length equals 15 residues. Written as DNA, the CDR3 is TGTGCCAGCAGCTTAGGGACTGGGGCATCGGGCGAGCAGTTCTTC. Translating gives CASSLGTGASGEQFF.

In its sample, this clonotype was seen once. The rearrangement uses TRBV12-3 or TRBV12-4 and TRBJ1-2; D ambiguous. The V end was cut by 0 bases, the J end by 8 bases, with 13 bases between. The CDR3 sequence is 14 residues long. CDR3: CASSLAPGFWGYTF. CDR3 nucleotide sequence: TGTGCCAGCAGTTTAGCGCCGGGATTTTGGGGCTACACCTTC.

At least ten counts were recorded for this clonotype. V is TRBV7-2 and J is TRBJ2-3; tentatively, D is TRBD2 (5 bases). V lost 2 bases and J 3 bases, leaving 9 bases between the germline ends. Germline V gene sequence: CDR1 SGHTA, CDR2 FQGNSA. The CDR3 contains 14 residues. The CDR3 protein is CASSLLAGTDTQYF. CDR3 sequence (DNA): TGTGCCAGCAGCTTACTAGCCGGAACAGATACGCAGTATTTT.

The table lists this clonotype with a few counts. The chain has TRBV4-1 and TRBJ2-1; a possible D gene is TRBD2 (6 bases). V lost 4 bases and J lost 9, with 16 bases in between. CDR3 length equals 14 residues. CDR1 is MGHRA and CDR2 is YSYEKL in the germline V gene. The CDR3 reads CASSLLRWRGEQFF. The CDR3 bases are TGCGCCAGCAGCCTCCTCCGGTGGCGGGGTGAGCAGTTCTTC.

This chain joins TRBV7-2 and TRBJ1-4; D uncertain. The V gene lost 5 bases and the J gene lost 3 bases, with 13 bases spanning the gap. This CDR3 is built from 15 residues. The germline V gene encodes CDR1 SGHTA and CDR2 FQGNSA. The CDR3 protein is CASSTTGIANEKLFF. DNA of the CDR3: TGTGCCAGCAGCACTACGGGTATAGCTAATGAAAAACTGTTTTTT.

The genes are TRBV19 and TRBJ1-5, with D perhaps matching TRBD1 (5 bases). CDR1 is LNHDA and CDR2 is SQIVND in the germline V gene (reference sequence). The V end lost 3 bases, the J end lost 9 bases, and 6 bases lay between the germline ends. The CDR3 runs to 11 residues. CDR3 sequence reads: CASSIGAPQHF. CDR3 DNA sequence: TGTGCCAGTAGTATTGGGGCGCCCCAGCATTTT.

The chain carries TRBV4-3 and TRBJ1-1; possible D gene TRBD1, 5 bases. Germline CDR1 is LGHNA and CDR2 is YSLEER. Between the trimmed V and J ends, which lost 1 base and 4 bases, there was a span of 13 bases. This CDR3 is built from 15 residues. CDR3 protein: CASSQGRGRGTEAFF. The CDR3 DNA reads TGCGCCAGCAGCCAAGGCCGGGGACGGGGCACTGAAGCTTTCTTT.

This chain links TRBV4-1 with TRBJ2-6, with unresolved D. The germline gives CDR1 MGHRA, CDR2 YSYEKL. Trimming pared 1 base from V and 1 base from J, leaving 8 bases between. This CDR3 is built from 16 residues. The CDR3, as DNA: TGCGCCAGCAGCCAAGCTTCGGCGTCTGGGGCCAACGTCCTGACTTTC. It specifies CASSQASASGANVLTF.